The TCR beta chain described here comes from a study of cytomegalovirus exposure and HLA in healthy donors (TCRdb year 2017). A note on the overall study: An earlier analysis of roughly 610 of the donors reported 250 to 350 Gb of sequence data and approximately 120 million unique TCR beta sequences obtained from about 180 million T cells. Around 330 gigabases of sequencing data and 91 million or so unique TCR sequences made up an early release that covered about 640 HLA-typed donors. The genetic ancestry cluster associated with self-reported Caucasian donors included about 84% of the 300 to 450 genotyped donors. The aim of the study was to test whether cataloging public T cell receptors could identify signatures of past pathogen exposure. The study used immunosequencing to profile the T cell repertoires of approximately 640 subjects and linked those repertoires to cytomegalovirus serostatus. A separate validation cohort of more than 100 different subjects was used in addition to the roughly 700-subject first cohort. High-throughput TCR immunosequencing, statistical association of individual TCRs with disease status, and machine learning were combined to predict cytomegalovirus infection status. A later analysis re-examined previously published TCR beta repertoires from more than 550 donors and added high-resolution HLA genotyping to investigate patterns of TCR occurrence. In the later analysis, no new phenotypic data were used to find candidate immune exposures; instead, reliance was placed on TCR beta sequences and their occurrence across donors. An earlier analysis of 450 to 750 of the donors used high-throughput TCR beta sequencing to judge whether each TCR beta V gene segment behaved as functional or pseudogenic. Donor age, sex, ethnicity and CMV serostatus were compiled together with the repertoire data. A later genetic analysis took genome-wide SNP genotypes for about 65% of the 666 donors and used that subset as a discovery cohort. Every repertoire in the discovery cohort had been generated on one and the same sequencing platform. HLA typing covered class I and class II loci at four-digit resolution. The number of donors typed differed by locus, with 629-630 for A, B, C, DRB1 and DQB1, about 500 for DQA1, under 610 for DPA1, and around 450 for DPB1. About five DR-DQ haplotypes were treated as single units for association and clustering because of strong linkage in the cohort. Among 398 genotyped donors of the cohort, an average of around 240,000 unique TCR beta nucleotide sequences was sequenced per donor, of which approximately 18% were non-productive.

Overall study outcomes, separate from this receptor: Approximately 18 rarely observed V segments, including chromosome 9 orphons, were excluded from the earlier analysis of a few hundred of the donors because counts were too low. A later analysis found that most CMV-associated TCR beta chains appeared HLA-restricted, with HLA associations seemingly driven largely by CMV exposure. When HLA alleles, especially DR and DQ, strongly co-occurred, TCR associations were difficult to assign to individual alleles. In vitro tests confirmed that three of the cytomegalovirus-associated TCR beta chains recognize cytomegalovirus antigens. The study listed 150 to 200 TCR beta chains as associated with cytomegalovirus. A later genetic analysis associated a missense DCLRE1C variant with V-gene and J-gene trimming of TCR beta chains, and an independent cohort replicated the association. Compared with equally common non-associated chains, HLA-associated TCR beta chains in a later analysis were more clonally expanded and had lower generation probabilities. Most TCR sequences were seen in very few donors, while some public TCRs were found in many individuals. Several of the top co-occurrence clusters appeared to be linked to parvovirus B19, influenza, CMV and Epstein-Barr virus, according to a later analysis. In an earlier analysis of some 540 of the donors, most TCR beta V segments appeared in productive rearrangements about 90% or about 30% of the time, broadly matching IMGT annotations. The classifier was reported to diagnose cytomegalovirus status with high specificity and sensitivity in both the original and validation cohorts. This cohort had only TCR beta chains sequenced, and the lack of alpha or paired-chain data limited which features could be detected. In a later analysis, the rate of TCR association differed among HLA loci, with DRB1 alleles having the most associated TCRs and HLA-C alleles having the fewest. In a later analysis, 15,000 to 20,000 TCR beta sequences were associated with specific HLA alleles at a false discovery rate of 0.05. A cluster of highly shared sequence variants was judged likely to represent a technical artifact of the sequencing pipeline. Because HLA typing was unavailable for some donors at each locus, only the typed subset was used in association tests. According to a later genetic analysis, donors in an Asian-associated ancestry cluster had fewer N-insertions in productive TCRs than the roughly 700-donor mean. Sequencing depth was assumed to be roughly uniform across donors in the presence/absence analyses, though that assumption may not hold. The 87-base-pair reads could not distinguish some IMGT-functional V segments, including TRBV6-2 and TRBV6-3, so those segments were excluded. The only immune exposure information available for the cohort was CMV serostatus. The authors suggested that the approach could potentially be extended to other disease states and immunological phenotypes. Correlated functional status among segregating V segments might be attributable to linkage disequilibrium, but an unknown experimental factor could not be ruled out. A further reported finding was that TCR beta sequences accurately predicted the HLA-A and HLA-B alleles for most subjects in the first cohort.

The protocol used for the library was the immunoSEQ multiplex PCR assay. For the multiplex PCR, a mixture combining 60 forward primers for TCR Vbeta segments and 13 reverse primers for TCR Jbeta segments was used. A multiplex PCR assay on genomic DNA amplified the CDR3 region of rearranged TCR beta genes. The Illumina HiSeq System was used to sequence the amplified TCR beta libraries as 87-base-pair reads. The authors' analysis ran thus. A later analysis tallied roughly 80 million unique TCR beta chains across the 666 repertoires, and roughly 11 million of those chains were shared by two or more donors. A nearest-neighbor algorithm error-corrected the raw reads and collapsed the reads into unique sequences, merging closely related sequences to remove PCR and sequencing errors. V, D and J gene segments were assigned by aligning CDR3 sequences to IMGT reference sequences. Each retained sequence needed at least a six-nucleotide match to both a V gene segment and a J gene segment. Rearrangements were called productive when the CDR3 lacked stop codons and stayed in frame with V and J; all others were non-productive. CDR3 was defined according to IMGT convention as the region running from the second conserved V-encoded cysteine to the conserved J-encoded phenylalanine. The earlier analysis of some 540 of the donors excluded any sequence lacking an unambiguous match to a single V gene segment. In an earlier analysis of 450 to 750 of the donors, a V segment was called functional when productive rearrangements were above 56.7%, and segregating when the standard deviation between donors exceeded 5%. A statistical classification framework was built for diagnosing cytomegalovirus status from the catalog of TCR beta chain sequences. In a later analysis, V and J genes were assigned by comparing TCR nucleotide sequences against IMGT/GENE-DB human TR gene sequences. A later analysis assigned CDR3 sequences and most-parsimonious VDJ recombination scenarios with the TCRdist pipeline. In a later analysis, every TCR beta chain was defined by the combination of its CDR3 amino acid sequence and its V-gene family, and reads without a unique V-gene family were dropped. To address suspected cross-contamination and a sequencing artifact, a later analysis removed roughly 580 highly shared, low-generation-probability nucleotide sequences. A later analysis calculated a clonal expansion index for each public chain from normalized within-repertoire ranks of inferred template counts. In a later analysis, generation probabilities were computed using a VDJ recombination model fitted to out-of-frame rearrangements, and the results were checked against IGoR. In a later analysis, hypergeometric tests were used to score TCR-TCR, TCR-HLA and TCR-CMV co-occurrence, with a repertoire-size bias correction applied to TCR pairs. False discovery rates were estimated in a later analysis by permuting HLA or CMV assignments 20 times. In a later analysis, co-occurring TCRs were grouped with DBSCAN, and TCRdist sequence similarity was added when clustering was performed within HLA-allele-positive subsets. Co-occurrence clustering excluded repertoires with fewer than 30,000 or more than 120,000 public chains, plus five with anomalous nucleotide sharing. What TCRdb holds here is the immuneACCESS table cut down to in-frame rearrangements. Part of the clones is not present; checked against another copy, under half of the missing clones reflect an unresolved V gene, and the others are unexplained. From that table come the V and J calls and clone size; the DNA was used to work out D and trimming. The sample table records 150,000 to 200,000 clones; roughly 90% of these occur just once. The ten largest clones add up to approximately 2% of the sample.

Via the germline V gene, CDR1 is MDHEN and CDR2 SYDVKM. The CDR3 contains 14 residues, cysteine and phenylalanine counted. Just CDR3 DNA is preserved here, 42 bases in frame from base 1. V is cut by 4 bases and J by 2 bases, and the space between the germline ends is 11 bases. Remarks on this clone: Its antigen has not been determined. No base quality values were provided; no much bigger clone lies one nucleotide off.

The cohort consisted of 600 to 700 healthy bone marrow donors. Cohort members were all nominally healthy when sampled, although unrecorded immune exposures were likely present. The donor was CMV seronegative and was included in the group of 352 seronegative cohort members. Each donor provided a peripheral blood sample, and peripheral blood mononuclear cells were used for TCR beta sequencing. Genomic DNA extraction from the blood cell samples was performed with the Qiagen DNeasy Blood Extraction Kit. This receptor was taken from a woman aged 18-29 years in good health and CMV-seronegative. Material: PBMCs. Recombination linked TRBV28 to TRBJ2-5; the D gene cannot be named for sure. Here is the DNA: TGTGCCAGCAGTTGGGCCAGCAGACAAGAGACCCAGTACTTC. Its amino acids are CASSWASRQETQYF.